Listed here are 22 T cell receptor beta chains from one sample, sequenced in a study of metastatic and nonmetastatic thyroid tumors (dated by TCRdb to 2020 to 2022). No patient had received any treatment before thyroid surgery. Library preparation was by PCR. Sequencer: Illumina HiSeq 4000. TCRdb applied fastp at Q25 and MiXCR to the public reads, then kept only in-frame beta chains. Within this sample are some 14,000 clones, with roughly 28% of them counted one time only. Jointly, the top ten make up about 4% of the sample. Material: blood. The receptors derive from a female donor with papillary thyroid cancer or a benign thyroid nodule (not recorded which). Some clones in this sample may be carry-over from other donors' samples.

The chain employs TRBV5-1 and TRBJ1-2; a weak D match, TRBD1 (5 bases). Germline loops: CDR1 SGHRS, CDR2 YFSETQ. Between the trimmed V and J ends, which lost 2 bases and 7 bases, there was a span of 15 bases. This CDR3 is 14 amino acids long. CDR3 amino acids: CASSLLTGGCGYTF. CDR3 nucleotide sequence: TGCGCCAGCAGCTTACTGACGGGGGGTTGTGGCTACACCTTC.

This clone was recorded only once. The chain links TRBV20-1 to TRBJ2-2; tentative D call: TRBD1 (8 bases). The CDR3 is 16 amino acids. V was cut by 1 base and J by 5 bases, with 17 bases left in between. Per germline, CDR1 DFQATT and CDR2 SNEGSKA (reference sequence). The CDR3 spells CSARVRKQGGTGELFF. Here the CDR3 DNA reads TGCAGTGCTAGAGTTAGGAAACAGGGGGGGACCGGGGAGCTGTTTTTT.

J is TRBJ2-1 and V is TRBV20-1; unclear D gene. The CDR3 loop spans 15 amino acids. V shed 8 bases and J shed 0 bases, with 17 bases lying between them. Germline CDR1 reads DFQATT; CDR2 reads SNEGSKA (reference sequence). This CDR3 reads CSSQRVRYSYNEQFF. CDR3 DNA sequence: TGCAGTTCCCAAAGGGTCCGCTACTCCTACAATGAGCAGTTCTTC.

Notes on this clone: The junction differs from germline at one of its ends, possibly a read error. V and J are TRBV2 and TRBJ1-5, with no clear D. The CDR3 runs 16 residues. Germline lookup yields CDR1 SNHLY and CDR2 FYNNEI. The CDR3 nucleotides are TGTGCCAGCACCCCCCCCGGAAGGGATATCAATCATCCCCAGCATTTT. Its translation: CASTPPGRDINHPQHF.

By sample fraction, this clone is medium-sized. The sample holds other DNA sequences that translate to the same CDR3. The rearrangement links TRBV12-3 or TRBV12-4 to TRBJ2-7, with TRBD2 as a possible D gene (5 bases). The V end was cut by 7 bases, the J end by 0 bases, with 13 bases between. The CDR3 loop spans 14 amino acids. CDR3 amino acids: CASTSSRDSYEQYF. DNA for the CDR3: TGTGCCAGCACCTCGAGCCGGGACTCCTACGAGCAGTACTTC.

Sample share makes this clone medium-sized. The chain carries TRBV20-1 and TRBJ1-6, with 7 bases that match TRBD1. The CDR3 length is 16 residues. Germline trimming cut 3 bases from V and 2 bases from J; bases unmatched to any gene: 7. Per the germline V gene, CDR1 is DFQATT and CDR2 is SNEGSKA (reference sequence). The CDR3 here is CSARAGGLAYNSPLHF. The CDR3 region has the DNA TGCAGTGCTAGGGCAGGGGGTCTCGCCTATAATTCACCCCTCCACTTT.

The rearrangement joins TRBV18 to TRBJ1-1, with TRBD1 as a possible D gene (6 bases). This CDR3 comprises 17 residues. V shed 1 base and J shed 3 bases, with 18 bases lying between them. CDR1 and CDR2 from the germline V gene are KGHSH and LQKENI. The CDR3 protein is CASSPRNSGGVDTEAFF. CDR3 sequence (DNA): TGTGCCAGCTCACCACGCAATTCGGGGGGCGTTGACACTGAAGCTTTCTTT.

This clone was detected ten times or more. This specimen includes other DNA sequences encoding the same CDR3. The chain carries TRBV29-1 and TRBJ2-3, with TRBD1 identical over 10 bases. Germline loops: CDR1 SQVTM, CDR2 ANQGSEA. The V gene end was trimmed by 5 bases and the J gene end by 5 bases; junction bases not matched to a gene: 4. The CDR3 extends over 13 amino acids. Here the CDR3 reads CSVRDRGLDTQYF. CDR3 nucleotide sequence: TGCAGCGTTCGAGACAGGGGGCTAGATACGCAGTATTTT.

There are a few counts of this clone. This chain links TRBV19 with TRBJ2-7; 9 nucleotides align to TRBD2. CDR3 length: 11 residues. V lost 11 bases, J lost 2 bases, and 1 base stayed unmatched. Looked up from germline, CDR1 is LNHDA and CDR2 is SQIVND (reference sequence). DNA of the CDR3: TGTGCCGCGGGAGGGACCTACGAGCAGTACTTC. Translating it yields CAAGGTYEQYF.

This clone is labeled medium-sized. The chain is built from TRBV20-1 and TRBJ1-1, with D tentatively TRBD1 (5 bases). The germline V and J ends were trimmed by 6 bases and 3 bases, with 14 bases remaining between them. The CDR3 loop spans 13 amino acids. Per germline, CDR1 DFQATT and CDR2 SNEGSKA (reference sequence). The CDR3 nucleotides are TGCAGTGCCAGGGACCTAACGGACACTGAAGCTTTCTTT. This sequence encodes CSARDLTDTEAFF.

Points on this clone: One end of the junction is discordant with germline, which a read error may explain. The CDR3 region is CAWSTQGRDSNQPHNF. CDR3 in DNA: TGTGCGTGGAGTACACAGGGGCGTGATAGCAATCAGCCCCACAATTTT. The gene calls are TRBV30 and TRBJ1-5; 7 nucleotides agree with TRBD1. CDR3 length equals 16 residues. Germline-derived CDR1 and CDR2 are GTSNPN and SVGIG (reference sequence).

The chain links TRBV14 to TRBJ2-7; no firm D call. Germline CDR1 reads SGHDN; CDR2 reads FVKESK. This CDR3 contains 13 residues. V shed 0 bases and J shed 4 bases, with 7 bases lying between them. The CDR3 here is CASSQERFYEQYF. The DNA of the CDR3 is TGTGCCAGCAGCCAAGAGAGGTTTTACGAGCAGTACTTC. The full variable domain, rest sourced from reference TRBV14 and TRBJ2-7, is EAGVTQFPSHSVIEKGQTVTLRCDPISGHDNLYWYRRVMGKEIKFLLHFVKESKQDESGMPNNRFLAERTGGTYSTLKVQPAELEDSGVYFCASSQERFYEQYFGPGTRLTVT.

The chain employs TRBV5-4 and TRBJ2-7; D not certain. Germline CDR1 is SGHNT and CDR2 is YYREEE (reference sequence). There are 15 residues in the CDR3. V lost 6 bases and J lost 2, with 18 bases in between. CDR3 amino acids: CASTGYGNPTYEQYF. The DNA for the CDR3 is TGTGCCAGCACTGGGTACGGTAACCCAACCTACGAGCAGTACTTC.

The sample holds many counts of this clone. V and J are TRBV5-4 and TRBJ2-5; unclear D gene. Germline loops: CDR1 SGHNT, CDR2 YYREEE (reference sequence). The CDR3 is made up of 14 amino acids. V was shortened by 4 bases and J by 2 bases, with 12 bases between the two germline ends. The CDR3 sequence: CASSSARDQETQYF. The DNA of the CDR3 is TGTGCCAGCAGCAGCGCAAGGGATCAAGAGACCCAGTACTTC.

The table lists this clone with many counts. V is TRBV5-8 and J is TRBJ2-3; TRBD2 is a possible D gene (6 bases). The CDR3 is 14 residues long. CDR1 and CDR2 (germline): SGHTS, YDEGEE. V shed 6 bases and J shed 1 base, with 12 bases lying between them. CDR3 protein: CASNLGTRTDTQYF. CDR3 sequence (DNA): TGTGCCAGCAACCTCGGGACTCGCACAGATACGCAGTATTTT. Based on the CDR3 plus reference TRBV5-8 and TRBJ2-3, the full variable domain is EAGVTQSPTHLIKTRGQQATLRCSPISGHTSVYWYQQALGLGLQFLLWYDEGEERNRGNFPPRFSGRQFPNYSSELNVNALELEDSALYLCASNLGTRTDTQYFGPGTRLTVL.

This chain joins TRBV13 and TRBJ2-7; D remains unclear. CDR3 length: 12 amino acids. Germline CDR1 is PRHDT and CDR2 is FYEKMQ (reference sequence). Trimming cost V 4 bases and J 3 bases, with 7 bases left between them. CDR3 nucleotides: TGTGCCAGCAGCTCCCTGGACTACGAGCAGTACTTC. Translation: CASSSLDYEQYF.

By share of the sample, this clone is medium-sized. This chain connects TRBV7-2 to TRBJ2-1, with D perhaps TRBD2 (6 bases). V lost 2 bases and J lost 0, with 8 bases in between. Germline V lookup: CDR1 SGHTA, CDR2 FQGNSA. The length of the CDR3 is 15 residues. CDR3 in DNA: TGTGCCAGCAGCTTAATCGGGAGCTCCTACAATGAGCAGTTCTTC. Translation gives CASSLIGSSYNEQFF.

For the CDR3, the DNA is TGCAGTGCTAAACCCTACAAAGGGTACGAGCAGTACTTC. Its protein product is CSAKPYKGYEQYF. The J gene is TRBJ2-7, the V gene TRBV20-1, with no clear D. Germline V CDR1 and CDR2: DFQATT, SNEGSKA (reference sequence). The CDR3 contains 13 residues. V lost 4 bases to trimming and J lost 4 bases, with 14 bases between them.

This clone has a count of ten or more. The chain joins TRBV4-3 to TRBJ2-2; either TRBD1 or TRBD2 may supply D (6 bases each). V shed 2 bases and J shed 5 bases, with 9 bases lying between them. The CDR3 length is 14 residues. Germline lookup yields CDR1 LGHNA and CDR2 YSLEER. CDR3 protein: CASSQPGATGELFF. The CDR3 nucleotides read TGCGCCAGCAGCCAACCGGGGGCTACCGGGGAGCTGTTTTTT.

This clone has at least ten counts. The chain couples TRBV5-8 to TRBJ2-2, with 8 bases fitting TRBD2. Germline CDR1 reads SGHTS; CDR2 reads YDEGEE. The V gene end was trimmed by 6 bases and the J gene end by 4 bases; junction bases not matched to a gene: 14. The CDR3 is made up of 17 amino acids. The CDR3 bases are TGTGCCAGCAAGGATCGGGGGGGCCGGGATGCCACCGGGGAGCTGTTTTTT. Protein product: CASKDRGGRDATGELFF.

This clone was observed many times. The CDR3 region has the DNA TGTGCCACCAGCAGAGAAAAGGCGGGAAGAAGGTTTGGAGAGACCCAGTACTTC. This encodes CATSREKAGRRFGETQYF. The chain couples TRBV15 to TRBJ2-5, with D possibly matching TRBD2 (6 bases). Trimming removed 0 bases at V and 4 bases at J, with 21 bases between. The CDR3 runs to 18 residues. Germline loops: CDR1 LNHNV, CDR2 YYDKDF (reference sequence).

The rearrangement uses TRBV28 and TRBJ1-5; possible D gene TRBD1, 5 bases. The ends were cut back, 3 bases at V and 6 bases at J, with 30 bases in the middle. The CDR3 extends over 20 amino acids. Germline V gene lookup returns CDR1 MDHEN and CDR2 SYDVKM. The CDR3 protein is CASSLRVRGLSGGRGQPQHF. The CDR3 coding sequence is TGTGCCAGCAGTTTGAGAGTTAGGGGACTCTCTGGAGGAAGGGGTCAGCCCCAGCATTTT. Filled out from reference TRBV28 and TRBJ1-5, the complete variable domain reads DVKVTQSSRYLVKRTGEKVFLECVQDMDHENMFWYRQDPGLGLRLIYFSYDVKMKEKGDIPEGYSVSREKKERFSLILESASTNQTSMYLCASSLRVRGLSGGRGQPQHFGDGTRLSIL.